The 6 T cell receptor beta chains below were found in one sample sequenced in a study of early stage breast cancer tumors. TCRdb's copy holds only in-frame clones and misses some; the assay was immunoSEQ multiplex PCR. The data hold tens of thousands of clones, with around four fifths observed a single time. Sample: blood. These receptors originate from a middle-aged person with breast cancer.

The chain employs TRBV10-2 and TRBJ1-3; D is uncertain. Germline V lookup: CDR1 WSHSY, CDR2 SAAADI. The ends were cut back, 2 bases at V and 1 base at J, with 12 bases in the middle. CDR3 length: 16 residues. The CDR3 nucleotides are TGCGCCAGCAGTGAGGCCCCCGTTGGGTCTGGAAACACCATATATTTT. Translating gives CASSEAPVGSGNTIYF.

V and J are TRBV6-5 and TRBJ2-3; TRBD1 matches at 7 bases. The germline CDR1 and CDR2 sequences are MNHEY and SVGAGI. V lost 0 bases and J lost 2; bases outside the gene matches: 2. The CDR3 runs to 15 residues. This CDR3 reads CASSYSGTDTDTQYF. CDR3 bases: TGTGCCAGCAGTTACTCAGGGACAGACACAGATACGCAGTATTTT.

The rearrangement links TRBV2 to TRBJ1-2; D unresolved. The CDR3 sequence is 14 residues long. V shed 5 bases and J shed 8 bases, with 18 bases lying between them. Germline CDR1 and CDR2: SNHLY and FYNNEI. This CDR3 reads CASSNKRGSDGYTF. CDR3 nucleotide sequence: TGTGCCAGCAGTAATAAAAGAGGATCCGACGGCTACACCTTC.

The V and J genes are TRBV9 and TRBJ2-1; no clear D gene. V was trimmed by 3 bases and J by 8 bases, leaving 12 bases between them. This CDR3 has 13 amino acids. Germline CDR1 SGDLS, CDR2 YYNGEE. The CDR3 here is CASSDPRTHEQFF. The CDR3 DNA reads TGTGCCAGCAGCGACCCTCGTACTCATGAGCAGTTCTTC.

The rearrangement joins TRBV27 to TRBJ1-1; D is possibly TRBD1 (5 bases). The CDR3 spans 13 residues. Germline loops: CDR1 MNHEY, CDR2 SMNVEV (reference sequence). V lost 6 bases and J 0 bases, leaving 8 bases between the germline ends. The chain's CDR3 is CASRGEMNTEAFF. CDR3 DNA sequence: TGTGCCAGCAGGGGGGAGATGAACACTGAAGCTTTCTTT.

The V and J genes are TRBV7-2 and TRBJ2-6; 11 bases align to TRBD1. This CDR3 is built from 18 residues. Germline V gene data show CDR1 as SGHTA and CDR2 as FQGNSA. V trimming: 5 bases; J trimming: 4 bases; junction bases outside the gene matches: 10. CDR3 protein: CASSERDRGVSGANVLTF. CDR3 nucleotide sequence: TGTGCCAGCAGCGAGCGGGACAGGGGGGTCTCCGGGGCCAACGTCCTGACTTTC. Complete variable domain (other parts from reference TRBV7-2 and TRBJ2-6): GAGVSQSPSNKVTEKGKDVELRCDPISGHTALYWYRQSLGQGLEFLIYFQGNSAPDKSGLPSDRFSAERTGGSVSTLTIQRTQQEDSAVYLCASSERDRGVSGANVLTFGAGSRLTVL.